This T cell receptor (beta chain) was identified in a study of T cell responses to AZD1222 COVID-19 vaccine. Remarks on this clone: The antigen is not known.

Study findings and constraints: AZD1222 recipients seropositive at baseline numbered only five to seven.

The trim removed 2 bases at V and 4 bases at J, leaving 8 bases unmatched. Germline V lookup: CDR1 SGHNT, CDR2 YYREEE (reference sequence). CDR3 size: 17 residues. Only in-frame clones appear in the TCRdb table, and some are missing; sequencing was by immunoSEQ multiplex PCR. The sample lists about 45,000 clones, around three quarters occurring once. The clonotype was recovered from an adult in good health. This sequence joins TRBV5-4 and TRBJ2-2; 10 nucleotides align to TRBD2. The specimen comprised peripheral blood, sampled on day 0 of AZD1222 vaccination. CDR3 sequence (DNA): TGTGCCAGCAGCTTCAGCGGGGGGGCCGTGGGCACCGGGGAGCTGTTTTTT. This codes for CASSFSGGAVGTGELFF.